This passage covers 6 T cell receptor beta chains from one sample sequenced in a study of control samples from healthy donors and cancer patients. The method was immunoSEQ multiplex PCR; TCRdb's version includes in-frame clones alone and lacks a portion of them. The sample holds 150,000 or so clones, 85% to 95% seen once. The sequenced sample was blood. The receptors derive from a man in his forties in good health.

The chain is built from TRBV14 and TRBJ1-1, with unresolved D. The CDR3 totals 14 residues. CDR1 is SGHDN, CDR2 FVKESK, per germline. Between the trimmed V and J ends, which lost 3 bases and 3 bases, there was a span of 11 bases. The CDR3 nucleotides are TGTGCCAGCAGCCAGGTCGTGTGGGACACTGAAGCTTTCTTT. Amino acid sequence: CASSQVVWDTEAFF.

The chain combines TRBV27 with TRBJ1-4; the D is unclear. Germline V lookup: CDR1 MNHEY, CDR2 SMNVEV (reference sequence). With 5 bases removed from V and 3 bases from J, the gap between germline ends came to 10 bases. The CDR3 is made up of 14 amino acids. This CDR3 is CASSPLGANEKLFF. In DNA, the CDR3 is TGTGCCAGCAGTCCCCTTGGGGCTAATGAAAAACTGTTTTTT.

Points on this clone: An end of the junction does not agree with germline; a read error may underlie this. V usage is TRBV12-3 or TRBV12-4 and J usage is TRBJ2-1, with a weak D call TRBD1 (5 bases). The CDR3 consists of 13 residues. DNA for the CDR3: TGTGCCAGCACTTTAAATGGGGCCTTTGAGCAGTTCTTC. It yields the protein CASTLNGAFEQFF.

This chain uses TRBV4-1 with TRBJ1-2; D remains ambiguous. The germline V and J ends were trimmed by 0 bases and 6 bases, with 11 bases remaining between them. The germline V gene has CDR1 MGHRA and CDR2 YSYEKL. This CDR3 is 14 amino acids long. CDR3 loop: CASSQETDRDGYTF. Written as DNA, the CDR3 is TGCGCCAGCAGCCAAGAGACGGACCGGGATGGCTACACCTTC.

This clone was observed a single time. V and J are TRBV12-2 and TRBJ2-3; the table names TRBD2, a call not compared with the DNA. TRBV12-2 is shown as a pseudogene. The CDR3 is 13 residues long. CDR3 nucleotides: TGTGCAAGTCGCCCCCAGGAGGCAGATACGCAGTATTTT. It specifies CASRPQEADTQYF.

This chain links TRBV18 with TRBJ1-3; 9 bases line up with TRBD1. The CDR3 has 16 residues. From germline, CDR1 is KGHSH and CDR2 LQKENI. Germline trimming cut 3 bases from V and 3 bases from J; bases unmatched to any gene: 6. The CDR3 sequence: CASSPADRGGGNTIYF. The CDR3 DNA sequence: TGTGCCAGCTCACCGGCGGACAGGGGAGGTGGAAACACCATATATTTT.